The 2 T cell receptor beta chains listed next were all sequenced from one sample in a study of CD8+CD57+ T cells in acquired aplastic anemia. The use of genomic DNA as template underpinned the TCR beta VDJ and CDR3 profiling. In TCRdb, the reads were re-called with MiXCR into one record per CDR3 protein. Of around 80,000 distinct CDR3 sequences listed, 60% to 75% are singletons. It was patients with CD8+CD57+ cell expansion by flow cytometry who were chosen for sequencing. The sequenced sample was sorted CD4+, CD8+, or CD8+CD57+ T cells (not recorded which) from PBMCs. Every receptor here comes from a human donor with aplastic anemia.

The chain employs TRBV16 and TRBJ2-7, with D possibly matching TRBD2 (6 bases). CDR1 and CDR2 from the germline V gene are KGHSY and FQNENV. The CDR3 sequence is 14 residues long. V dropped 8 bases and J dropped 4 bases, with 18 bases sitting between them. The CDR3 is CASFRDWGRYEQYF. The CDR3 region has the DNA TGTGCCAGCTTTAGGGACTGGGGGAGGTACGAGCAGTACTTC.

The chain uses TRBV9 and TRBJ1-1; D remains ambiguous. The CDR3 has 12 amino acids. Per the germline V gene, CDR1 is SGDLS and CDR2 is YYNGEE. The ends were cut back, 4 bases at V and 3 bases at J, with 7 bases in the middle. CDR3 residues: CASSPGYTEAFF. The DNA for the CDR3 is TGTGCCAGCAGCCCCGGGTACACTGAAGCTTTCTTT.